This T cell receptor beta chain was observed in a study of T cell repertoires in cytomegalovirus infection. Overall study context: Recently identified HLA-C-restricted and well-studied HLA-B-restricted CMV epitopes were used. CMV infection together with matching HLA type was indicated by public TCR beta signatures.

The J segment lost 3 bases and the V segment lost 4 bases, leaving 3 bases of the junction unmatched. CDR3 length equals 14 residues. In germline, CDR1 is SGHVS, CDR2 FQNEAQ. One entry per CDR3 protein results from TCRdb running MiXCR on the reads. The repertoire holds 200,000 to 250,000 distinct CDR3 sequences, with roughly 34% as singletons. This clonotype was found a few times. Its antigen is currently unknown. Findings and limits, study-wide: In two of eight donors, the top clonotype was HLA-C-restricted CMV-specific. Accumulated public TCR beta family frequency recognized individuals carrying CMV together with the relevant HLA.

Sequenced material: CD8+ T cells from cultured PBMCs, taken from culture after CMV antigen stimulation. This clonotype originated in a human donor in good health (CMV status not recorded). Some clones in this sample may be carry-over from other donors' samples. This chain joins TRBV7-8 and TRBJ2-3; 8 bases align to TRBD1. For the CDR3, the DNA is TGTGCCAGCAGCTCGACAGGGGATACAGATACGCAGTATTTT. It encodes CASSSTGDTDTQYF. Using reference TRBV7-8 and TRBJ2-3 for the parts outside the CDR3, the full variable domain is GAGVSQSPRYKVAKRGQDVALRCDPISGHVSLFWYQQALGQGPEFLTYFQNEAQLDKSGLPSDRFFAERPEGSVSTLKIQRTQQEDSAVYLCASSSTGDTDTQYFGPGTRLTVL.